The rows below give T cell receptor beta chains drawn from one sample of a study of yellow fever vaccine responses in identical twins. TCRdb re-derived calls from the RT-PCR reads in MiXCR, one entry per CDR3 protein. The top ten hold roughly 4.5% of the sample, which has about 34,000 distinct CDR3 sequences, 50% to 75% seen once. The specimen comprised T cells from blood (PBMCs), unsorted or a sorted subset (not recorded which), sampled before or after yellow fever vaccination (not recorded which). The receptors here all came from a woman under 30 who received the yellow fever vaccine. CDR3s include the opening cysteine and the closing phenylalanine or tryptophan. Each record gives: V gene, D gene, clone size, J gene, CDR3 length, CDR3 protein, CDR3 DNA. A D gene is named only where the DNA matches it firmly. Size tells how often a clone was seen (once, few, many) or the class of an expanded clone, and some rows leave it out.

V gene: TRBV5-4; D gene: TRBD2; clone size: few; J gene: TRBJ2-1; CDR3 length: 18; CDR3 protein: CASSFSSGGDLSYNEQFF; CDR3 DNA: TGTGCCAGCAGTTTCTCTAGCGGGGGTGATCTCTCCTACAATGAGCAGTTCTTC
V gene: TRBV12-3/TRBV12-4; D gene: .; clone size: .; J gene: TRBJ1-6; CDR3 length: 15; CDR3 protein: CASSLGLSFNSPLHF; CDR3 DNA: TGTGCCAGCAGTTTGGGACTGTCGTTTAATTCACCCCTCCACTTT
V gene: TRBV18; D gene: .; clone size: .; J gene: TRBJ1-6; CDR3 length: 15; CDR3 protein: CASSLRRQSNSPLHF; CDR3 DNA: TGTGCCAGCTCACTTAGGCGACAGTCAAATTCACCCCTCCACTTT
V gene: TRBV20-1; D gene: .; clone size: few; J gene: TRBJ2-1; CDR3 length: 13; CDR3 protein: CSAVNPKINEQFF; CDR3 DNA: TGCAGTGCCGTAAACCCAAAAATTAATGAGCAGTTCTTC
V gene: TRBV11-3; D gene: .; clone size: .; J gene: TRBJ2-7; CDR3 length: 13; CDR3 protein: CASSLGSIYEQYF; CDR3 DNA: TGTGCCAGCAGCTTAGGATCAATCTACGAGCAGTACTTC
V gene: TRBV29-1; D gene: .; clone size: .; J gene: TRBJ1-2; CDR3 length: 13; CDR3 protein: CSVEGLNLYGYTF; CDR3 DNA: TGCAGCGTTGAAGGGTTAAACCTCTATGGCTACACCTTC
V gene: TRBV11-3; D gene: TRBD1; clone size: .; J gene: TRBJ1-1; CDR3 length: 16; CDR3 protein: CASSFYPTGTDTEAFF; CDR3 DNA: TGTGCCAGCAGCTTTTACCCGACAGGGACAGACACCGAAGCTTTCTTT
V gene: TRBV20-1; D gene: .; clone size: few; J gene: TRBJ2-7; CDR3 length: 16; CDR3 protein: CSARTPLAQRLCEQYF; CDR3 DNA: TGCAGTGCTAGAACTCCCCTGGCCCAACGTCTCTGCGAGCAGTACTTC
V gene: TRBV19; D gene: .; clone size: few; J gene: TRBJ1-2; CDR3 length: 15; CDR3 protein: CASSTSWTSYYGYTF; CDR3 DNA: TGTGCCAGTAGTACCTCATGGACCTCCTACTATGGCTACACCTTC
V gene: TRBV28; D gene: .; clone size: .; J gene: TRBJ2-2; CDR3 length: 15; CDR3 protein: CASRPGAFRTGELFF; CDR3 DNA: TGTGCCAGCAGACCCGGTGCGTTTCGGACCGGGGAGCTGTTTTTT
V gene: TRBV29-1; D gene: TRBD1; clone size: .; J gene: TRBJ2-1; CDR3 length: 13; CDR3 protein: CSVAGTAYNEQFF; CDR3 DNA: TGCAGCGTTGCCGGGACAGCCTACAATGAGCAGTTCTTC
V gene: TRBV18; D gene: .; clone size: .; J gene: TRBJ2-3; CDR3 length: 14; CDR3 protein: CASSPPPAADTQYF; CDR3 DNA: TGTGCCAGCTCACCCCCGCCGGCGGCAGATACGCAGTATTTT
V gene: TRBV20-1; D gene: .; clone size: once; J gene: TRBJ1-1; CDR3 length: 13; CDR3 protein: CSARDWGLTEAFF; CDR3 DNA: TGCAGTGCTAGAGATTGGGGACTTACTGAAGCTTTCTTT
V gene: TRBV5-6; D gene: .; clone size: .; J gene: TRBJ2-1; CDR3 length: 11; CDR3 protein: CASSLGPEQFF; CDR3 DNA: TGTGCCAGCAGCTTAGGACCTGAGCAGTTCTTC
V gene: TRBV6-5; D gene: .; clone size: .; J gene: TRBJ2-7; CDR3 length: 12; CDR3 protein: CASSSSRYEQYF; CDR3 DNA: TGTGCCAGCAGTTCGTCGAGGTACGAGCAGTACTTC
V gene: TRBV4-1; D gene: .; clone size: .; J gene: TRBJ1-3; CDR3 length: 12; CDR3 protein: CASSQGGNTIYF; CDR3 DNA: TGCGCCAGCAGCCAAGGAGGAAACACCATATATTTT
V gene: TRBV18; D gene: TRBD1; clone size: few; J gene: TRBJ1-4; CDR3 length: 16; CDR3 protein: CASSTRQGTTNEKLFF; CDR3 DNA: TGTGCCAGCTCAACCCGACAGGGGACAACTAATGAAAAACTGTTTTTT
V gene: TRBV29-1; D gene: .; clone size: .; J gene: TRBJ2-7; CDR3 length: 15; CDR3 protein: CSVEDLEGKAYEQYF; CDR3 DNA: TGCAGCGTTGAAGATTTGGAGGGGAAGGCCTACGAGCAGTACTTC
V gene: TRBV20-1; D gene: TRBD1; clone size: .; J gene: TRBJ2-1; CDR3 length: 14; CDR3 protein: CSAFGTDNYNEQFF; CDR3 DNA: TGCAGTGCTTTCGGGACAGACAACTACAATGAGCAGTTCTTC
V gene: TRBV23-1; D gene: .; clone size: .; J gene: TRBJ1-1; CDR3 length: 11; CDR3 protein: CASQANTEAFF; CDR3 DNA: TGCGCCAGCCAGGCAAACACTGAAGCTTTCTTT
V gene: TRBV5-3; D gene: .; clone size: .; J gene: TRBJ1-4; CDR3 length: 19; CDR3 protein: CARRPNRQPPTATNEKLFF; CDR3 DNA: TGTGCCAGAAGACCGAACCGACAGCCCCCAACAGCAACTAATGAAAAACTGTTTTTT
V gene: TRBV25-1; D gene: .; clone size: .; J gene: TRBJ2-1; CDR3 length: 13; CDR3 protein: CASTGRNYNEQFF; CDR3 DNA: TGTGCCAGCACGGGGCGGAACTACAATGAGCAGTTCTTC
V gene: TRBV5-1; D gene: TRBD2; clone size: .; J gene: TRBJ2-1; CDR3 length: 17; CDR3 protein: CASSFRLAGEPGGEQFF; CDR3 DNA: TGCGCCAGCAGCTTCCGACTAGCGGGTGAGCCCGGCGGTGAGCAGTTCTTC
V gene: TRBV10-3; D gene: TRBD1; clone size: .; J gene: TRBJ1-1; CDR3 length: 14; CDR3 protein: CAIRPTGTNTEAFF; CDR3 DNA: TGTGCCATCAGACCGACAGGGACGAACACTGAAGCTTTCTTT
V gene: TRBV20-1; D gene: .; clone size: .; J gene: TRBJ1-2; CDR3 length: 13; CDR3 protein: CSARVGLGYGYTF; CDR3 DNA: TGCAGTGCTAGGGTGGGCCTCGGGTATGGCTACACCTTC